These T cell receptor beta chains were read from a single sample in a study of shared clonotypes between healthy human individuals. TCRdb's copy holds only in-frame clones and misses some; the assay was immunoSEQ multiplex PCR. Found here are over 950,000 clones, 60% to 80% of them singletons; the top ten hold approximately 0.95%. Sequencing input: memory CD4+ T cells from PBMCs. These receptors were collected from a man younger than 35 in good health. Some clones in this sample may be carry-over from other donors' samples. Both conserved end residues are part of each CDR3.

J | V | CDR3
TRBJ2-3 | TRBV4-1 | CASSLAWVTDTQYF
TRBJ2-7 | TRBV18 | CASSRVAGGASEQYF
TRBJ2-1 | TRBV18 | CASSPPGLSSYNEQFF
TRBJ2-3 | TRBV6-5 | CASFGAGVLHTQYF
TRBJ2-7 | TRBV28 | CASTALTPHEQYF
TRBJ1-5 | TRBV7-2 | CASRRDYGQPQHF
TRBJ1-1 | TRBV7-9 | CASSPRGVEDTEAFF
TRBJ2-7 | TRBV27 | CASSLSDRVWQYF
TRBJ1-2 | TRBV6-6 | CASSSLLRGTGYGYTF
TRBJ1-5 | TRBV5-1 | CASSPDYGNQPQHF
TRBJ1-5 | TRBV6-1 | CASSLRVRSPQHF
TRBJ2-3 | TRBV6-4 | CASSLTSGKGTDTQYF
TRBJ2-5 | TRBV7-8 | CASSAGRKETQYF
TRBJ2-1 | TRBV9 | CASSPTPSLQQFF
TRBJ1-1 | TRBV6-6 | CASSSEGRLNTEAFF
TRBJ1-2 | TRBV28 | CASSFEGYGYTF
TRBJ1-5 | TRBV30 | CAWSATLSNQPQHF
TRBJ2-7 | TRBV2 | CASRGGTVSTYEQYF
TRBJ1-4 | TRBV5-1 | CASSLAQGENEKLFF
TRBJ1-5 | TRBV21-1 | CASSKDNPGPQPQHF
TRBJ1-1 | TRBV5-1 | CASSIGASTEAFF
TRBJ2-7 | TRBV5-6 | CASSPDRGIGYEQYF
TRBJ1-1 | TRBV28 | CASSRGQTPEAFF
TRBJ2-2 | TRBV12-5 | CASGLVLGGVGELFF
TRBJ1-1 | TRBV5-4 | CASSLSQSNTEAFF
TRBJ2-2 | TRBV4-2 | CASSLLAGLPTGELFF
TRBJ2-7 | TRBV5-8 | CASSLRDSLYEQYF
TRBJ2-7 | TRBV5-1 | CASNPQGMAYEQYF
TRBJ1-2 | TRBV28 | CASSLFDMWVGGYTF
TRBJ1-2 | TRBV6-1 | CASSERDNYGYTF
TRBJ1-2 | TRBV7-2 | CASSLVGVLYGYTF
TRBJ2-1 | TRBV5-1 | CASSLAGAMIGNEQFF
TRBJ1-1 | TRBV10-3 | CAISGQVGTEAFF
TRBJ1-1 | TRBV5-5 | CASSGLGGASEAFF
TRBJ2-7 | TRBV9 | CASSTRDGGTYEQYF
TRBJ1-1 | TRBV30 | CSGNKNTEAFF
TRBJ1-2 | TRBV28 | CASSLLGPNYGYTF
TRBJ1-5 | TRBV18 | CASSPERVRSNQPQHF
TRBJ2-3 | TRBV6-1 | CASRDRVADTQYF
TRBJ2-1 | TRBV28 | CASSLSGYGGYNEQFF
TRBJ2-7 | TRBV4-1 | CASSQPSGAQYF
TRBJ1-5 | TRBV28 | CASSRRTGSQPQHF
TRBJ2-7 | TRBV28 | CASSLSGRGSYEQYF
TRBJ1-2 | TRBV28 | CASREGQGNYGYTF
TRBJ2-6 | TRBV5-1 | CASSLGEISGANVLTF
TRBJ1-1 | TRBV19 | CASSTRTGREAFF
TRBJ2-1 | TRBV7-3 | CASSPTGTSGWRGEQFF
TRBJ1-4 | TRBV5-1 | CASSRAGDGEKLFF
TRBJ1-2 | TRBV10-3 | CAISEGPGRGYTF
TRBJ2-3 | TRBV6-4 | CASSVRAGTGDTQYF
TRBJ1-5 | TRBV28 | CASSTLNGQPQHF
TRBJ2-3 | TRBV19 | CASSPGPRRTQYF
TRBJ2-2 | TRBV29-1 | CSVFQTSNTGELFF
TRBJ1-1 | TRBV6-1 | CASRPITEAFF
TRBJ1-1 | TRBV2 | CASRRDFNTEAFF
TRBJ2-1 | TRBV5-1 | CASSSEASGGGNEQFF
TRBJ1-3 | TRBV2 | CASRGQTGNTIYF
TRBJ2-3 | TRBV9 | CASNRDYSDTQYF
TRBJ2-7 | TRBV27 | CASSPFSLAPTGYEQYF